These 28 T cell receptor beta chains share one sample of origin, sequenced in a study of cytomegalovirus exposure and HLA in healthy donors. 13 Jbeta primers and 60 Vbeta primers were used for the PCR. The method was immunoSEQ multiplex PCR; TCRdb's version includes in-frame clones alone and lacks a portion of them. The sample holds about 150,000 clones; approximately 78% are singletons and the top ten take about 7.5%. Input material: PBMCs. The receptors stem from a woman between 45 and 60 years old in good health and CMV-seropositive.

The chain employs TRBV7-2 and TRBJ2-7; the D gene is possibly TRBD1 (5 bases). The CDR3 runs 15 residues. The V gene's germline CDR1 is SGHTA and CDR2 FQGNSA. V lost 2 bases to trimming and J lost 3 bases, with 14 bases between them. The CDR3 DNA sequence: TGTGCCAGCAGCTTACCGCAGGGCCAGGACTACGAGCAGTACTTC. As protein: CASSLPQGQDYEQYF. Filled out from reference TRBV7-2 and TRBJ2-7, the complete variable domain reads GAGVSQSPSNKVTEKGKDVELRCDPISGHTALYWYRQSLGQGLEFLIYFQGNSAPDKSGLPSDRFSAERTGGSVSTLTIQRTQQEDSAVYLCASSLPQGQDYEQYFGPGTRLTVT.

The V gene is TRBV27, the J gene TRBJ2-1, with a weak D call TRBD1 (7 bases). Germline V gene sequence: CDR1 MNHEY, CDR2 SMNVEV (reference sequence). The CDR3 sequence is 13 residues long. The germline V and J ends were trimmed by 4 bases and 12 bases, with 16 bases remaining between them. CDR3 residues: CASSSLGGGAQFF. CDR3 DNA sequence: TGTGCCAGCAGTTCTCTAGGAGGGGGCGCGCAGTTCTTC.

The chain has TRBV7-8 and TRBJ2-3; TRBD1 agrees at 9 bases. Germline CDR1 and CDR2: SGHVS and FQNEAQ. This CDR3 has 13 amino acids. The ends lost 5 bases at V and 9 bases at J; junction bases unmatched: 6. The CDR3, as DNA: TGTGCCAGCAGCCAGGGGACAGGGTGGACGCAGTATTTT. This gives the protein CASSQGTGWTQYF.

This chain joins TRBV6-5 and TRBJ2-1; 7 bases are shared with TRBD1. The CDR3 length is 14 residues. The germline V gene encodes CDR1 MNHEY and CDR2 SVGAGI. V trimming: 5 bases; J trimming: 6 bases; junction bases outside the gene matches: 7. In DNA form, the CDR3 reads TGTGCCAGCAGTCGATCGTACAGGGGCAATGAGCAGTTCTTC. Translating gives CASSRSYRGNEQFF.

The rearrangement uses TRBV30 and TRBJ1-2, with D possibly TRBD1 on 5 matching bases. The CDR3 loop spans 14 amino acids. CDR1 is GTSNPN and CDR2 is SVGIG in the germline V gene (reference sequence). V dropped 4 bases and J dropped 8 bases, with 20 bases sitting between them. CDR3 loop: CAWIPPWGWGGYTF. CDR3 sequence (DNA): TGTGCCTGGATCCCACCATGGGGTTGGGGCGGCTACACCTTC.

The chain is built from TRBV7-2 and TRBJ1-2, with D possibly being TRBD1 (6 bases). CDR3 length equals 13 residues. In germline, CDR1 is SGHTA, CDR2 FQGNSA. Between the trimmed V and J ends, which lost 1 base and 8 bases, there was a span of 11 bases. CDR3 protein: CASSLDRVIGYTF. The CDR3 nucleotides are TGTGCCAGCAGCTTAGACAGGGTAATCGGCTACACCTTC.

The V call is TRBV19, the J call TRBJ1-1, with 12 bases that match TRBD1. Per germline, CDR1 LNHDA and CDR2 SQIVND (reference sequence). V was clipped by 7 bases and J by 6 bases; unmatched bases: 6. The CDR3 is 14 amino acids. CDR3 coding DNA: TGTGCCAGTACCAATCGGGACAGGGGGCCTGAAGCTTTCTTT. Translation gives CASTNRDRGPEAFF.

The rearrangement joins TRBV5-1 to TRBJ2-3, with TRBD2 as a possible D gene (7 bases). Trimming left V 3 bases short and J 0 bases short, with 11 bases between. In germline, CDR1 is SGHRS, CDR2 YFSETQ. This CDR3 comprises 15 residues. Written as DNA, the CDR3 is TGCGCCAGCAGCTACGAGGGGGGGAGCACAGATACGCAGTATTTT. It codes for CASSYEGGSTDTQYF. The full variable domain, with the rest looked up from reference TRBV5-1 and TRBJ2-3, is KAGVTQTPRYLIKTRGQQVTLSCSPISGHRSVSWYQQTPGQGLQFLFEYFSETQRNKGNFPGRFSGRQFSNSRSEMNVSTLELGDSALYLCASSYEGGSTDTQYFGPGTRLTVL.

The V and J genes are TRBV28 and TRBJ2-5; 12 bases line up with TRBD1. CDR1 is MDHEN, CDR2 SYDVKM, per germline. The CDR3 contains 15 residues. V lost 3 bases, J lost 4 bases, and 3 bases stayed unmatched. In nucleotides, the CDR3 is TGTGCCAGCAGTTTCTGGGACAGGGGGCGAGAGACCCAGTACTTC. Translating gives CASSFWDRGRETQYF. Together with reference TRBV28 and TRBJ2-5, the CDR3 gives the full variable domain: DVKVTQSSRYLVKRTGEKVFLECVQDMDHENMFWYRQDPGLGLRLIYFSYDVKMKEKGDIPEGYSVSREKKERFSLILESASTNQTSMYLCASSFWDRGRETQYFGPGTRLLVL.

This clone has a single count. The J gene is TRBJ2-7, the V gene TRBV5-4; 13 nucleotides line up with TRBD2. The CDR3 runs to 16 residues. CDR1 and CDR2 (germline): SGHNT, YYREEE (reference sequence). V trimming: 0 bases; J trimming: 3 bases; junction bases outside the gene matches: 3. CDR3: CASSLGGTSGNYEQYF. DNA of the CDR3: TGTGCCAGCAGCTTGGGGGGGACTAGCGGGAACTACGAGCAGTACTTC.

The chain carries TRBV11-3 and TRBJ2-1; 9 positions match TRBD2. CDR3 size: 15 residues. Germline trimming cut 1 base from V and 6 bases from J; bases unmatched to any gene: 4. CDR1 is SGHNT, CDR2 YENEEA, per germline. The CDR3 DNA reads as TGTGCCAGCAGCTTAGGGCGGGGGGGGGTCAATGAGCAGTTCTTC. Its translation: CASSLGRGGVNEQFF.

CDR3 sequence reads: CASSYGGLSTEAFF. The DNA of the CDR3 is TGTGCCAGCAGTTACGGAGGGCTCAGCACTGAAGCTTTCTTT. The V call is TRBV6-5, the J call TRBJ1-1; D is ambiguous. The length of the CDR3 is 14 residues. Germline V CDR1 and CDR2: MNHEY, SVGAGI. V was shortened by 2 bases and J by 4 bases, with 11 bases between the two germline ends.

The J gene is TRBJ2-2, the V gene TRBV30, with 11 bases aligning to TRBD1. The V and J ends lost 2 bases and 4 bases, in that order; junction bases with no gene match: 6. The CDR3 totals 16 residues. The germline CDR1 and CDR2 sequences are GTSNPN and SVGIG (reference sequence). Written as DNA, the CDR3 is TGTGCCTGGAGTCTACCCGGGACAGGGGGCACCGGGGAGCTGTTTTTT. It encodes CAWSLPGTGGTGELFF.

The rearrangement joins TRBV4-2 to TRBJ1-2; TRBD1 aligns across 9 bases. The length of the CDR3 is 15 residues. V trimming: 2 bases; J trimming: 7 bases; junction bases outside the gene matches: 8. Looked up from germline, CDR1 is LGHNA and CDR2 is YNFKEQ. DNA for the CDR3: TGTGCCAGCAGCCAACGGGACAGGGAGAGTCGTGGCTACACCTTC. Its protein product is CASSQRDRESRGYTF.

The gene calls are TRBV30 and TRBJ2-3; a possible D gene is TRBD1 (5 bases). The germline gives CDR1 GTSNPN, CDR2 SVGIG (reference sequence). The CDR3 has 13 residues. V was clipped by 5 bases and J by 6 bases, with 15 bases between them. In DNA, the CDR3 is TGTGCCTGGTCAAGGAAGGCAGGGGATACGCAGTATTTT. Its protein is CAWSRKAGDTQYF.

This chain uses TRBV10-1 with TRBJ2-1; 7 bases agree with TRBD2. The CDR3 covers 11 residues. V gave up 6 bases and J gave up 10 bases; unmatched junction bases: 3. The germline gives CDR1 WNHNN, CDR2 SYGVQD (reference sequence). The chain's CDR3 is CASSPGREQFF. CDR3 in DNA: TGCGCCAGCAGCCCCGGGAGGGAGCAGTTCTTC.

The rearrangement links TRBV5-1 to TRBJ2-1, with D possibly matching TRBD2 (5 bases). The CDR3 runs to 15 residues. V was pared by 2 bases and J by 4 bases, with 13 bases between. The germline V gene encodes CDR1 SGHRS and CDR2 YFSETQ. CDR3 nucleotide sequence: TGCGCCAGCAGCTTAGTAGGTCCGGGGTACAATGAGCAGTTCTTC. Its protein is CASSLVGPGYNEQFF.

As DNA, the CDR3 is TGTGCCAGCAGTCCCGGACTAGAACAGTACTTC. Translating gives CASSPGLEQYF. The chain uses TRBV28 and TRBJ2-5; TRBD2 matches at 7 bases. Trimming took 5 bases from V and 11 from J; bases not matched to a gene: 5. The CDR3 contains 11 residues. From germline, CDR1 is MDHEN and CDR2 SYDVKM.

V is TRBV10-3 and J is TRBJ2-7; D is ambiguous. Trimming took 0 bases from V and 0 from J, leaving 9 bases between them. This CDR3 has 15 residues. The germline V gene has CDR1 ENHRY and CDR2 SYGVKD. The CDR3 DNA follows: TGTGCCATCAGTGAGTCGCCAGGAAGCTCCTACGAGCAGTACTTC. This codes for CAISESPGSSYEQYF.

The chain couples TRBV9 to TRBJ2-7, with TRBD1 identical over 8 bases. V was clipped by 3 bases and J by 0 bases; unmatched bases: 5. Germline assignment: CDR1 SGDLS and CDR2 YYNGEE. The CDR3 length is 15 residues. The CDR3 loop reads CASSEGTGGSYEQYF. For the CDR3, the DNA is TGTGCCAGCAGCGAGGGGACAGGTGGCTCCTACGAGCAGTACTTC.

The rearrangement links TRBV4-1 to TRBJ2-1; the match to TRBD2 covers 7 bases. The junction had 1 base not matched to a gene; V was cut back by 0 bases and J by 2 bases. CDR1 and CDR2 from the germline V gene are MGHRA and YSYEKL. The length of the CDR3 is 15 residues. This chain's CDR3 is CASSQEGGPYNEQFF. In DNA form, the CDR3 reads TGCGCCAGCAGCCAAGAGGGAGGGCCCTACAATGAGCAGTTCTTC.

The CDR3 nucleotides are TGTGCCAGCACCGTCAGGGGTGGTGAGACCCAGTACTTC. Its translation is CASTVRGGETQYF. J is TRBJ2-5 and V is TRBV7-2, with D maybe TRBD1 (6 bases). Germline assignment: CDR1 SGHTA and CDR2 FQGNSA. The CDR3 runs 13 residues. Trimming removed 7 bases at V and 5 bases at J, with 14 bases between. The entire variable domain, with the rest obtained from reference TRBV7-2 and TRBJ2-5, is as follows: GAGVSQSPSNKVTEKGKDVELRCDPISGHTALYWYRQSLGQGLEFLIYFQGNSAPDKSGLPSDRFSAERTGGSVSTLTIQRTQQEDSAVYLCASTVRGGETQYFGPGTRLLVL.

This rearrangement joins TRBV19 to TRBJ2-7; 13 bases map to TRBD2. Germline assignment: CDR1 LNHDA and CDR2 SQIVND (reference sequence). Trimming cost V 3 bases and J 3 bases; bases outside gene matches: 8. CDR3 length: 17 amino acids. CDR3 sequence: CASSISSGLAGIYEQYF. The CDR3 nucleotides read TGTGCCAGTAGTATCTCATCGGGACTAGCGGGAATCTACGAGCAGTACTTC.

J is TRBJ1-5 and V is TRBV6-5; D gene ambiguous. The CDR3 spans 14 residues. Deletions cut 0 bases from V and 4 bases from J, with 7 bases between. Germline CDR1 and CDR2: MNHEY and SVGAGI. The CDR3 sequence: CASSYSRSNQPQHF. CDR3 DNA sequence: TGTGCCAGCAGTTACTCGCGGTCGAATCAGCCCCAGCATTTT.

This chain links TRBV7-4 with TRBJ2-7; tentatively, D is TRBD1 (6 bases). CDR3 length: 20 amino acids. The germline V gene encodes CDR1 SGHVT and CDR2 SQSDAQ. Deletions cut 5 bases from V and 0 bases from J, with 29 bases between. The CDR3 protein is CASSPHQTGTLLIISYEQYF. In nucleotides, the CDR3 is TGTGCCAGCAGCCCACACCAGACAGGTACACTTTTAATAATCTCCTACGAGCAGTACTTC.

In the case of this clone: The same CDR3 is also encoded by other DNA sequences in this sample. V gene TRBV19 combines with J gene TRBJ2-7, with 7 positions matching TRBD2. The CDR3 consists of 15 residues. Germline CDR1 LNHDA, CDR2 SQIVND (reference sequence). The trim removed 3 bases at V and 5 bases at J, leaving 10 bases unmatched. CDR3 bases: TGTGCCAGTAGTATCACGGGGACGGGAGGTAACGAGCAGTACTTC. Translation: CASSITGTGGNEQYF.

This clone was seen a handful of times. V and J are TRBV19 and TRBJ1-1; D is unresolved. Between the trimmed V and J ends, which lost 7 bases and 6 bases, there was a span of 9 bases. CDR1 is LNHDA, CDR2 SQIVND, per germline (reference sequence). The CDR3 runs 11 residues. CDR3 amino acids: CASTIRSEAFF. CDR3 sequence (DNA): TGTGCCAGTACTATCCGGTCTGAAGCTTTCTTT.

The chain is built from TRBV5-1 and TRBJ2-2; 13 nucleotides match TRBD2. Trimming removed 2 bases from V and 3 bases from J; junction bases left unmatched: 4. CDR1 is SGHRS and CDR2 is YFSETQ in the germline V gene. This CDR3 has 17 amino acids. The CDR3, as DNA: TGCGCCAGCAGCTTACCGGGACTAGCGGGATACACCGGGGAGCTGTTTTTT. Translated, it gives CASSLPGLAGYTGELFF.